The entry that follows covers one TCR beta chain sequence. The data are from a study of blood T cell repertoires in COVID-19. Study as a whole: Specimens from acute and convalescent COVID-19 originated in the United States, Italy and Spain. The analysed material was cDNA or gDNA that came from T cells, B-cell-depleted T cells, or PBMCs.

This CDR3 has 15 residues. Germline trimming cut 3 bases from V and 0 bases from J; bases unmatched to any gene: 4. Germline CDR1 and CDR2: SNHLY and FYNNEI. In the authors' methods: Reference gene primer amplification yielded estimated nucleated cell counts. The data were produced by immunoSEQ multiplex PCR, yet TCRdb's version contains in-frame clones alone and is incomplete. The V and J calls and clone size were taken over from that table, and D and trimming were inferred from the DNA. The sample shows fewer than 200,000 clones, 80% to 90% of them seen only once. The chain has TRBV2 and TRBJ1-1; 7 positions match TRBD1. The clonotype was recovered from a man in his late teens or twenties who had recovered from COVID-19. The sample consisted of peripheral blood. This CDR3 reads CASSERGQLNTEAFF. The CDR3 region has the DNA TGTGCCAGCAGTGAGCGGGGACAGCTGAACACTGAAGCTTTCTTT.